Listed below are T cell receptor beta chains from one sample, sequenced in a study of shared clonotypes between healthy human individuals. The protocol was immunoSEQ multiplex PCR, while the TCRdb copy is restricted to in-frame clones and leaves out a portion. The data show some 980,000 clones, with 60% to 85% seen just once and nearly 1.5% held by the top ten. Sample: memory CD4+ T cells sorted from blood. The receptors derive from a man between 18 and 29 years old in good health. Both conserved end residues are part of each CDR3. Fields, in order: D gene, clone size, V gene, J gene, CDR3 DNA, CDR3 protein. D genes are given only for firm matches. A clone size is listed for some rows: how often the clone was seen (once, few, many), or a class if it is expanded.

D: TRBD1
size: few
V: TRBV5-4
J: TRBJ2-2
DNA: TGTGCCAGCAGCGGAACAGGGGGAACAGCTACCGGGGAGCTGTTTTTT
CDR3: CASSGTGGTATGELFF

D: .
size: once
V: TRBV30
J: TRBJ2-2
DNA: TGTGCCTGGAGTTGGGGATACAACACCGGGGAGCTGTTTTTT
CDR3: CAWSWGYNTGELFF

D: TRBD2
size: .
V: TRBV7-9
J: TRBJ2-1
DNA: TGTGCCAGCAGCTTATCAGGACTAGCGTCTTTTCCCCTGTTGGGTGAGCAGTTCTTC
CDR3: CASSLSGLASFPLLGEQFF

D: .
size: .
V: TRBV7-8
J: TRBJ1-6
DNA: TGTGCCAGCAGCTATAATTCACCCCTCCACTTT
CDR3: CASSYNSPLHF

D: .
size: .
V: TRBV10-2
J: TRBJ2-7
DNA: TGCGCCAGCAGTGAGGAAAGGGCCTACGAGCAGTACTTC
CDR3: CASSEERAYEQYF

D: .
size: once
V: TRBV6-1
J: TRBJ1-2
DNA: TGTGCCAGCAGTGAAGCATCCCTCAGGAACTATGGCTACACCTTC
CDR3: CASSEASLRNYGYTF

D: .
size: .
V: TRBV30
J: TRBJ2-3
DNA: TGTGCCTGGAGAGCCACAGGGTCCGATGCGCAGTATTTT
CDR3: CAWRATGSDAQYF

D: .
size: .
V: TRBV5-4
J: TRBJ2-3
DNA: TGTGCCAGCAGCCGGCGGGGACCGACAGATACGCAGTATTTT
CDR3: CASSRRGPTDTQYF

D: TRBD1
size: .
V: TRBV9
J: TRBJ2-7
DNA: TGTGCCAGCAGCGTGGGGACAGGGGCCTACGAGCAGTACTTC
CDR3: CASSVGTGAYEQYF

D: .
size: .
V: TRBV7-2
J: TRBJ2-5
DNA: TGTGCCAGCAGCTTTTTCGGGCCCCAAGAGACCCAGTACTTC
CDR3: CASSFFGPQETQYF

D: TRBD1
size: .
V: TRBV11-2
J: TRBJ1-4
DNA: TGTGCCAGCAGCTTAGGGCAGGGGGCAGGAAAACTGTTTTTT
CDR3: CASSLGQGAGKLFF

D: .
size: .
V: TRBV14
J: TRBJ1-2
DNA: TGTGCCAGCAGCCAAGATCAAATTAACTATGGCTACACCTTC
CDR3: CASSQDQINYGYTF

D: .
size: .
V: TRBV30
J: TRBJ2-2
DNA: TGTGCCTGGAGTGTACAAACCGGGGAGCTGTTTTTT
CDR3: CAWSVQTGELFF

D: .
size: .
V: TRBV7-7
J: TRBJ2-1
DNA: TGTGCTAGCAGCTCGGACTCCCTTGGGAATGAGCAGTTCTTC
CDR3: CASSSDSLGNEQFF

D: .
size: .
V: TRBV19
J: TRBJ1-2
DNA: TGTGCCAGTAGAACAGGACAGCAGCTTAACTATGGCTACACCTTC
CDR3: CASRTGQQLNYGYTF

D: TRBD1
size: .
V: TRBV4-1
J: TRBJ2-5
DNA: TGCGCCAGCAGCCAAACTAGGGACAGGGGGTATCGGCAAGAGACCCAGTACTTC
CDR3: CASSQTRDRGYRQETQYF

D: TRBD2
size: .
V: TRBV6-5
J: TRBJ2-1
DNA: TGTGCCAGCAGTTCGCGGACTAGCGGGAGAGGCAATGAGCAGTTCTTC
CDR3: CASSSRTSGRGNEQFF

D: .
size: few
V: TRBV30
J: TRBJ1-1
DNA: TGTGCCTGGAACCATGGATCGAACACTGAAGCTTTCTTT
CDR3: CAWNHGSNTEAFF

D: .
size: .
V: TRBV5-6
J: TRBJ2-7
DNA: TGTGCCAGCAGCTTGGGCGGGACGTACTACGAGCAGTACTTC
CDR3: CASSLGGTYYEQYF

D: .
size: once
V: TRBV7-9
J: TRBJ1-3
DNA: TGTGCCAGCAGCCCGGCACGGTTTGGAAACACCATATATTTT
CDR3: CASSPARFGNTIYF

D: .
size: few
V: TRBV4-3
J: TRBJ2-2
DNA: TGCGCCAGCAGCCTCTCCGGGCTTACCCCCGGGGAGCTGTTTTTT
CDR3: CASSLSGLTPGELFF

D: TRBD1
size: .
V: TRBV5-1
J: TRBJ2-3
DNA: TGCGCCAGCAGCTCGGCCAGGGGGCGAATAGATACGCAGTATTTT
CDR3: CASSSARGRIDTQYF

D: TRBD1
size: .
V: TRBV5-1
J: TRBJ1-1
DNA: TGCGCCAGCCAGGGACAGGGGAACACTGAAGCTTTCTTT
CDR3: CASQGQGNTEAFF

D: .
size: .
V: TRBV4-3
J: TRBJ2-1
DNA: TGCGCCAGCAGCCAACGATCAGCGGGTTCCTACAATGAGCAGTTCTTC
CDR3: CASSQRSAGSYNEQFF

D: TRBD1
size: .
V: TRBV6-6
J: TRBJ1-6
DNA: TGTGCCAGCAGTCCCGGGACAGGGGGCGCTTCACCCCTCCACTTT
CDR3: CASSPGTGGASPLHF

D: .
size: .
V: TRBV6-6
J: TRBJ2-7
DNA: TGTGCCAGCAGTTCCCCCCCCGACGGATACGAGCAGTACTTC
CDR3: CASSSPPDGYEQYF

D: TRBD1
size: .
V: TRBV11-1
J: TRBJ1-1
DNA: TGTGCCAGCAGCCCCCGGGACAGGGGGCCTGAAGCTTTCTTT
CDR3: CASSPRDRGPEAFF

D: .
size: .
V: TRBV10-3
J: TRBJ1-2
DNA: TGTGCCATCAGTGGACGAGGCAACTATGGCTACACCTTC
CDR3: CAISGRGNYGYTF

D: .
size: .
V: TRBV4-1
J: TRBJ2-1
DNA: TGCGCCAGCAGCCAAGATGGACCGTACAATGAGCAGTTCTTC
CDR3: CASSQDGPYNEQFF

D: .
size: .
V: TRBV29-1
J: TRBJ2-2
DNA: TGCAGCGTTCCTAAGCAGCTGGGGGGCCTAAACACCGGGGAGCTGTTTTTT
CDR3: CSVPKQLGGLNTGELFF

D: .
size: .
V: TRBV7-9
J: TRBJ1-4
DNA: TGTGCCAGCAGCACACAGGGTTGGGAAGAAAAACTGTTTTTT
CDR3: CASSTQGWEEKLFF

D: TRBD2
size: many
V: TRBV2
J: TRBJ2-2
DNA: TGTGCCAGCATCGGGACTAGCGGGGTGAACACCGGGGAGCTGTTTTTT
CDR3: CASIGTSGVNTGELFF

D: .
size: few
V: TRBV4-1
J: TRBJ1-1
DNA: TGCGCCAGCAGCTTCGGGTACCAGAACACTGAAGCTTTCTTT
CDR3: CASSFGYQNTEAFF

D: TRBD2
size: .
V: TRBV5-6
J: TRBJ2-3
DNA: TGTGCCAGCAGCTTGATATCGGCGGGGGGCACAGATACGCAGTATTTT
CDR3: CASSLISAGGTDTQYF

D: .
size: .
V: TRBV15
J: TRBJ2-7
DNA: TGTGCCACCAGCAGAGACCTTAAGCAGGGATCCGAGCAGTACTTC
CDR3: CATSRDLKQGSEQYF

D: .
size: .
V: TRBV5-6
J: TRBJ1-6
DNA: TGTGCCAGCAGCTCGCTAAGGCAGAAGGTAGATTCACCCCTCCACTTT
CDR3: CASSSLRQKVDSPLHF

D: TRBD1
size: once
V: TRBV19
J: TRBJ2-1
DNA: TGTGCCAGTACTCCGGAACAGGGGGGAAGGGGTAGAAGCTCCTACAATGAGCAGTTCTTC
CDR3: CASTPEQGGRGRSSYNEQFF

D: TRBD1
size: .
V: TRBV10-3
J: TRBJ1-4
DNA: TGTGCCATCAGTATCGACAGGGTATCGACTAATGAAAAACTGTTTTTT
CDR3: CAISIDRVSTNEKLFF

D: .
size: .
V: TRBV5-1
J: TRBJ1-2
DNA: TGCGCCAGCAGCTTGGATACAGGCGTGTATGGCTACACCTTC
CDR3: CASSLDTGVYGYTF

D: .
size: .
V: TRBV6-4
J: TRBJ2-7
DNA: TGTGCCAGCAGTGACCGGAGGACAGCTTCCTACGAGCAGTACTTC
CDR3: CASSDRRTASYEQYF

D: .
size: few
V: TRBV5-4
J: TRBJ1-4
DNA: TGTGCCAGCAGCTTCTCCGGTAATGAAAAACTGTTTTTT
CDR3: CASSFSGNEKLFF

D: TRBD1
size: few
V: TRBV30
J: TRBJ2-7
DNA: TGTGCCCATGTTAGGACAGGTGGTGGTGACGAGCAGTACTTC
CDR3: CAHVRTGGGDEQYF

D: .
size: few
V: TRBV27
J: TRBJ1-5
DNA: TGTGCCAGCAGGGGCGAGAGGGCCAATCAGCCCCAGCATTTT
CDR3: CASRGERANQPQHF